The present T cell receptor beta chain was sequenced within a study of blood T cell repertoires in COVID-19. This table comes from immunoSEQ multiplex PCR, and its TCRdb copy is limited to in-frame clones, with some not included. The data contain roughly 100,000 clones, 90% to 95% of them seen just once; the ten biggest clones take up 3.5% to 4%. Germline V gene sequence: CDR1 SGHDT, CDR2 YYEEEE. The length of the CDR3 is 12 residues. The V segment lost 4 bases and the J segment 11 bases; nucleotides outside the gene matches: 8. Specimen: peripheral blood. The V call is TRBV5-6, the J call TRBJ1-1; 7 bases are shared with TRBD1. This TCR was recovered from a woman between 45 and 65 years old in a cohort sampled during active COVID-19. The CDR3: CASSRQGPAAFF. CDR3 sequence (DNA): TGTGCCAGCAGCAGACAGGGTCCCGCGGCTTTCTTT.